This entry describes one TCR beta chain. The antigen is not known. This entry comes from a study of Ad26.COV2.S vaccination and SARS-CoV-2 variants. Whole-study findings and limits: Participants given vaccine showed non-spike TCR breadth similar to that of placebo recipients.

The CDR3 sequence is 11 residues long. Trimming shortened V by 0 bases and J by 4 bases, and 3 bases separated the two germline ends. Germline V gene lookup returns CDR1 SQVTM and CDR2 ANQGSEA. Method: immunoSEQ multiplex PCR; TCRdb's copy keeps in-frame clones and lacks some. The repertoire has hundreds of thousands of clones, around 90% of them found once; the top ten carry under 5%. This material consisted of peripheral blood, taken after recovery from COVID-19. The TCR comes from a human donor who had recovered from COVID-19. This rearrangement joins TRBV29-1 to TRBJ2-5, with D hard to call. CDR3 amino acids: CSVEEGETQYF. In DNA, the CDR3 is TGCAGCGTTGAAGAAGGAGAGACCCAGTACTTC.